A selection of T cell receptor beta chains follows, all from one sample in a study of blood T cell repertoires in COVID-19. Libraries were prepared by immunoSEQ multiplex PCR; TCRdb keeps only in-frame clonotypes and omits some of them. The sample includes approximately 270,000 clones, around nine tenths of them seen just once. The sample consisted of peripheral blood. These receptors all come from a man aged 25 to 45 with acute or convalescent COVID-19. Each CDR3 is given with its conserved first and last residue. A D gene is named only where the DNA matches it firmly. Not every row has a clone size; where given, it reads once, few, many or a size class.

D	V	size	J	CDR3	DNA
NA	TRBV5-1	NA	TRBJ2-3	CASTPLTDTDTQYF	TGCGCCAGCACCCCCCTTACAGATACAGATACGCAGTATTTT
TRBD1	TRBV28	NA	TRBJ2-7	CASSFLRGYEQYF	TGTGCCAGCAGTTTTCTCAGGGGGTACGAGCAGTACTTC
TRBD1	TRBV29-1	NA	TRBJ1-5	CSKSGGYNQPQHF	TGCAGCAAGTCAGGGGGATACAATCAGCCCCAGCATTTT
TRBD2	TRBV5-1	once	TRBJ2-2	CASSRSGLVGRVGELFF	TGCGCCAGCAGCCGCTCAGGACTAGTCGGGAGGGTCGGGGAGCTGTTTTTT
NA	TRBV27	once	TRBJ2-2	CASSYQANTGELFF	TGTGCCAGCAGTTATCAGGCGAACACCGGGGAGCTGTTTTTT
TRBD2	TRBV9	NA	TRBJ2-1	CASSVDSRASGRGLYNEQFF	TGTGCCAGCAGCGTAGATTCGAGGGCTAGCGGGAGAGGACTCTACAATGAGCAGTTCTTC
TRBD1	TRBV19	NA	TRBJ1-1	CASSIRDSANTEAFF	TGTGCCAGTAGTATACGGGACAGCGCGAACACTGAAGCTTTCTTT
NA	TRBV28	NA	TRBJ2-1	CASRAGPSSYNEQFF	TGTGCCAGCAGAGCGGGCCCAAGCTCCTACAATGAGCAGTTCTTC
NA	TRBV2	few	TRBJ2-2	CASSVDIGELFF	TGTGCCAGCAGTGTGGACATCGGGGAGCTGTTTTTT
TRBD2	TRBV9	NA	TRBJ2-3	CASSALPGLAGTDTQYF	TGTGCCAGCAGCGCGCTACCGGGACTAGCGGGAACCGATACGCAGTATTTT
TRBD1	TRBV27	NA	TRBJ1-2	CATTPQQGSYGYTF	TGTGCCACCACACCTCAACAGGGGAGCTATGGCTACACCTTC
NA	TRBV6-4	NA	TRBJ2-5	CASISSTGDSTLQETQYF	TGTGCCAGCATATCGAGTACAGGGGACTCCACTTTACAAGAGACCCAGTACTTC
TRBD1	TRBV12-3/TRBV12-4	NA	TRBJ1-3	CASNRGLNTIYF	TGTGCCAGCAACAGGGGGCTAAACACCATATATTTT
TRBD2	TRBV6-5	NA	TRBJ2-2	CASRLAGGRSGELFF	TGTGCCAGCAGGCTAGCGGGGGGTCGGAGCGGGGAGCTGTTTTTT
TRBD1	TRBV6-5	NA	TRBJ1-5	CASSNGQGHQPQHF	TGTGCCAGCAGTAACGGACAGGGCCATCAGCCCCAGCATTTT
TRBD1	TRBV3-1/TRBV3-2	NA	TRBJ2-4	CASSPQGTVKNIQYF	TGTGCCAGCAGCCCACAGGGGACAGTCAAAAACATTCAGTACTTC
NA	TRBV3-1/TRBV3-2	NA	TRBJ1-2	CASSQVRSGLYGYTF	TGTGCCAGCAGCCAAGTTCGTTCGGGGTTATATGGCTACACCTTC
NA	TRBV5-1	NA	TRBJ1-2	CASSLVAGTLPGYTF	TGCGCCAGCAGCTTGGTGGCAGGGACTCTTCCTGGCTACACCTTC
TRBD1	TRBV11-2	NA	TRBJ1-2	CASSLDRTGLWNGYTF	TGTGCCAGCAGCTTAGATCGGACAGGGTTATGGAATGGCTACACCTTC
NA	TRBV3-1/TRBV3-2	NA	TRBJ1-3	CASSPPGGNSGNTIYF	TGTGCCAGCAGCCCTCCGGGAGGGAACTCTGGAAACACCATATATTTT
TRBD1	TRBV19	NA	TRBJ2-7	CASSLDRVSYEQYF	TGTGCCAGTAGCCTTGACAGGGTCTCCTACGAGCAGTACTTC
NA	TRBV5-1	NA	TRBJ2-3	CASSLGLASLGSTQYF	TGCGCCAGCAGCTTGGGCCTAGCATCTTTGGGAAGCACGCAGTATTTT
NA	TRBV7-2	NA	TRBJ1-3	CASSFQPQESGNTIYF	TGTGCCAGCAGCTTTCAGCCGCAGGAATCTGGAAACACCATATATTTT
TRBD1	TRBV7-2	NA	TRBJ1-4	CASSLTGGGEKLFF	TGTGCCAGCAGCTTGACAGGGGGCGGTGAAAAACTGTTTTTT
NA	TRBV27	NA	TRBJ2-1	CASSLSRVNEQFF	TGTGCCAGCAGTTTATCGAGGGTCAATGAGCAGTTCTTC
TRBD1	TRBV4-1	NA	TRBJ1-5	CASSQDSVRTGGLGQPQHF	TGCGCCAGCAGCCAAGATTCTGTACGGACAGGGGGCTTGGGGCAGCCCCAGCATTTT
NA	TRBV6-6	NA	TRBJ1-1	CASRRGGQAFF	TGTGCCAGCAGGCGGGGAGGACAAGCTTTCTTT
NA	TRBV19	NA	TRBJ2-5	CASARGSGSQETQYF	TGTGCCAGTGCTCGGGGTAGCGGCTCCCAAGAGACCCAGTACTTC
TRBD2	TRBV24-1	NA	TRBJ2-1	CATSPGTSGKNEQFF	TGTGCCACCAGTCCCGGGACTAGCGGGAAGAATGAGCAGTTCTTC
NA	TRBV6-5	NA	TRBJ1-1	CASKQGLNTEAFF	TGTGCCAGCAAGCAGGGCCTGAACACTGAAGCTTTCTTT
NA	TRBV28	NA	TRBJ1-4	CASNHREKLFF	TGTGCCTCCAACCACAGGGAAAAACTGTTTTTT
NA	TRBV4-1	few	TRBJ2-7	CASSQGSPGSVQYF	TGCGCCAGCAGCCAAGGTTCCCCAGGTTCGGTGCAGTACTTC
TRBD2	TRBV18	once	TRBJ2-1	CASSPLLAVPRSSYNEQFF	TGTGCCAGCTCACCCCTACTAGCGGTCCCCCGTAGCTCCTACAATGAGCAGTTCTTC
TRBD1	TRBV30	NA	TRBJ1-1	CAWLTGSFLGAEAFF	TGTGCCTGGTTGACAGGGTCGTTCCTTGGGGCTGAAGCTTTCTTT
NA	TRBV27	NA	TRBJ2-1	CASRIGGHPLNEQFF	TGTGCCTCCCGGATAGGAGGCCACCCTCTCAATGAGCAGTTCTTC
TRBD1	TRBV19	NA	TRBJ1-2	CASSPGTGGSYGYTF	TGTGCCAGTAGTCCCGGGACAGGGGGCTCATATGGCTACACCTTC
TRBD2	TRBV24-1	once	TRBJ2-2	CATSDPLTSGRAPGELFF	TGTGCCACCAGTGACCCCCTGACTAGCGGGAGGGCCCCCGGGGAGCTGTTTTTT
TRBD2	TRBV5-1	NA	TRBJ2-2	CASSPSGGPYTGELFF	TGCGCCAGCAGCCCGAGCGGGGGGCCTTACACCGGGGAGCTGTTTTTT
NA	TRBV30	NA	TRBJ1-2	CAWSVRGLDGYTF	TGTGCCTGGAGTGTACGCGGTCTAGATGGCTACACCTTC
NA	TRBV21-1	NA	TRBJ1-5	CASSKVGQALGQPQHF	TGTGCCAGCAGCAAAGTTGGCCAGGCCCTGGGTCAGCCCCAGCATTTT
NA	TRBV18	NA	TRBJ1-5	CASSPPGRGPQHF	TGTGCCAGCTCTCCCCCCGGCAGGGGGCCCCAGCATTTT
NA	TRBV7-9	NA	TRBJ1-6	CASSLPTPNSPLHF	TGTGCCAGCAGCTTACCAACTCCGAATTCACCCCTCCACTTT
TRBD1	TRBV19	NA	TRBJ1-6	CASDAGTGGLTLHF	TGTGCCAGTGACGCCGGGACAGGGGGCTTGACCCTCCACTTT
NA	TRBV2	NA	TRBJ2-1	CASSPRESSYNEQFF	TGTGCCAGCAGTCCCCGGGAGAGCTCCTACAATGAGCAGTTCTTC
NA	TRBV7-2	NA	TRBJ1-4	CASSLGDMLTNEKLFF	TGTGCCAGCAGCTTAGGGGACATGTTGACTAATGAAAAACTGTTTTTT
NA	TRBV5-1	NA	TRBJ1-1	CASGGEHTEAFF	TGCGCCAGCGGCGGAGAGCACACTGAAGCTTTCTTT
TRBD1	TRBV7-9	once	TRBJ1-1	CASRASGTVRATEAFF	TGTGCCAGCAGGGCATCCGGGACAGTTCGTGCCACTGAAGCTTTCTTT
NA	TRBV5-4	NA	TRBJ2-2	CASSLGPRGPELFF	TGTGCCAGCAGCTTGGGACCCCGAGGTCCTGAGCTGTTTTTT
NA	TRBV28	once	TRBJ1-6	CASYTESYNSPLHF	TGTGCCAGCTACACAGAGTCCTATAATTCACCCCTCCACTTT
TRBD1	TRBV29-1	NA	TRBJ1-2	CSVVPGTGSLDGYTF	TGCAGCGTTGTTCCCGGGACAGGGTCTCTGGATGGCTACACCTTC
TRBD1	TRBV7-3	many	TRBJ2-1	CASSLGQGHNEQFF	TGTGCCAGCAGCTTAGGACAGGGTCACAATGAGCAGTTCTTC
TRBD2	TRBV12-5	NA	TRBJ2-3	CASGSKGGGAFSTDTQYF	TGTGCTAGTGGCTCCAAGGGCGGGGGGGCATTTAGCACAGATACGCAGTATTTT
NA	TRBV25-1	NA	TRBJ2-2	CASRKGATRELFF	TGTGCCAGCAGGAAAGGGGCGACCAGGGAGCTGTTTTTT
TRBD2	TRBV3-1/TRBV3-2	once	TRBJ2-1	CASSQPPGTSGINEQFF	TGTGCCAGCAGCCAACCACCCGGGACTAGCGGGATTAATGAGCAGTTCTTC
TRBD1	TRBV27	NA	TRBJ2-7	CASSLRQGAHEQYF	TGTGCCAGCAGTTTAAGACAGGGGGCCCACGAGCAGTACTTC
NA	TRBV10-3	NA	TRBJ2-2	CAISERLSELFF	TGTGCCATCAGTGAGCGACTATCGGAGCTGTTTTTT
TRBD1	TRBV27	NA	TRBJ1-6	CASARTGYNSPLHF	TGTGCCAGCGCCCGGACAGGGTATAATTCACCCCTCCACTTT